This entry concerns a single T cell receptor (beta chain). The sample is drawn from a study of blood T cell repertoires in COVID-19. Looking at the study overall: Acute-phase and convalescent COVID-19 samples originated in the United States, Italy and Spain. PBMCs, B-cell-depleted T cells, or T cells provided the cDNA or gDNA that made up the material.

Trimming pared 1 base from V and 4 bases from J, leaving 8 bases between. There are 13 residues in the CDR3. Germline V gene data show CDR1 as GTSNPN and CDR2 as SVGIG (reference sequence). Authors' methods: Counts of nucleated cells, estimated from reference gene primer amplification, were obtained. Measured with immunoSEQ multiplex PCR; TCRdb has only the in-frame clones, and not every one. The V and J calls and clone size are taken from that table; D and trimming were inferred from the DNA. The data hold 45,000 to 70,000 clones, with over 80% observed a single time. This clonotype was sampled from a woman aged 55 to 70 with acute or convalescent COVID-19. This rearrangement joins TRBV30 to TRBJ1-5; D unresolved. Sequencing was carried out using peripheral blood. CDR3 sequence (DNA): TGTGCCTGGAGTGACGCCAGTAATCAGCCCCAGCATTTT. Translating it yields CAWSDASNQPQHF.